Shown below are 29 T cell receptor beta chains from a single sample sequenced in a study of shared clonotypes between healthy human individuals. Profiled with immunoSEQ multiplex PCR; TCRdb holds only in-frame clones, not every one. This table has 2 million to 2.5 million clones, under 97% appearing once. The sequenced sample consisted of naive CD4+ T cells sorted from blood. As for subset: CD45RA+ positively selected. The receptors were sampled from a man aged 18 to 29 in good health.

The chain links TRBV19 to TRBJ1-6, with D uncertain. CDR3 length: 13 residues. CDR1 and CDR2 from the germline V gene are LNHDA and SQIVND (reference sequence). V lost 7 bases, J lost 5 bases, and 9 bases lay in between. CDR3 loop: CASMRGNNSPLHF. Written as DNA, the CDR3 is TGTGCCAGTATGAGAGGGAATAATTCACCCCTCCACTTT.

The gene calls are TRBV30 and TRBJ2-7; weak D call: TRBD1 (6 bases). Trimming removed 2 bases from V and 1 base from J, with 21 bases in between. The germline V gene encodes CDR1 GTSNPN and CDR2 SVGIG (reference sequence). This CDR3 is 17 amino acids long. CDR3 sequence reads: CAWSPMAGTIRSYEQYF. The CDR3 nucleotides read TGTGCCTGGAGTCCCATGGCAGGGACAATTCGATCCTACGAGCAGTACTTC.

The chain has TRBV4-1 and TRBJ2-1; tentatively, D is TRBD1 or TRBD2 (5 bases each). The germline gives CDR1 MGHRA, CDR2 YSYEKL. This CDR3 comprises 14 residues. V lost 0 bases and J lost 10, with 13 bases in between. The CDR3 region has the DNA TGCGCCAGCAGCCAAGACATTTCTTGGGGGGAGCAGTTCTTC. Its translation is CASSQDISWGEQFF.

The rearrangement links TRBV23-1 to TRBJ1-4; D not certain. TRBV23-1 is recorded as an ORF, its role being uncertain. The length of the CDR3 is 14 residues. Trimming left V 6 bases short and J 0 bases short, with 8 bases between. CDR3 loop: CASSHTATNEKLFF. The CDR3 DNA reads TGCGCCAGCAGCCACACGGCAACTAATGAAAAACTGTTTTTT.

The chain joins TRBV2 to TRBJ2-7; 7 bases line up with TRBD2. With 4 bases clipped from V and 3 bases from J, the junction kept 9 bases outside the gene matches. Germline values: CDR1 SNHLY, CDR2 FYNNEI. The CDR3 runs 15 residues. CDR3: CASSVLGREDYEQYF. The CDR3 DNA follows: TGTGCCAGCAGTGTGCTGGGGAGGGAGGACTACGAGCAGTACTTC.

This chain connects TRBV10-3 to TRBJ2-7; the D gene could be TRBD1 or TRBD2 (5 bases each). Trimming cost V 3 bases and J 7 bases, with 19 bases left between them. The CDR3 covers 15 residues. CDR1 and CDR2 from the germline V gene are ENHRY and SYGVKD. The CDR3, as DNA: TGTGCCATCAGTGATTCCGGCTCTGGGGCGGGTGAGCAGTACTTC. As protein: CAISDSGSGAGEQYF.

This chain connects TRBV10-3 to TRBJ1-1; 8 nucleotides align to TRBD1. This CDR3 is 12 amino acids long. Germline lookup yields CDR1 ENHRY and CDR2 SYGVKD. The CDR3 DNA reads TGTGCAGTCAGGGGGCCTAACACTGAAGCTTTCTTT. It codes for CAVRGPNTEAFF.

The CDR3 nucleotides read TGTGCCAGCAGCACGCCGGGACACCGTTCCGAACTGTTTTTT. Protein: CASSTPGHRSELFF. V and J are TRBV7-9 and TRBJ1-4, with D possibly TRBD1 on 6 matching bases. Germline V gives CDR1 SEHNR, CDR2 FQNEAQ (reference sequence). The length of the CDR3 is 14 residues. V dropped 5 bases and J dropped 12 bases, with 19 bases sitting between them.

Turning to this clone: The same CDR3 arises from other DNA sequences in this sample as well. The V and J genes are TRBV5-1 and TRBJ2-5; D remains ambiguous. Per germline, CDR1 SGHRS and CDR2 YFSETQ. Trimming shortened V by 0 bases and J by 2 bases, and 8 bases separated the two germline ends. CDR3 length: 14 residues. For the CDR3, the DNA is TGCGCCAGCAGCTTGGAAGGTAGACAAGAGACCCAGTACTTC. Translation gives CASSLEGRQETQYF.

Only one count was recorded for this clone. In DNA form, the CDR3 reads TGTGCCACCTCAGGGGAGATAGGTGAAAAACTGTTTTTT. Encoded protein: CATSGEIGEKLFF. This sequence joins TRBV7-9 and TRBJ1-4, with D possibly matching TRBD1 (6 bases). The CDR3 length is 13 residues. V lost 10 bases, J lost 7 bases, and 16 bases lay in between. Germline V CDR1 and CDR2: SEHNR, FQNEAQ (reference sequence).

The V gene is TRBV6-1, the J gene TRBJ1-2; tentatively, D is TRBD1 (6 bases). V shed 2 bases and J shed 0 bases, with 13 bases lying between them. This CDR3 has 16 amino acids. Germline-derived CDR1 and CDR2 are MNHNS and SASEGT. CDR3 loop: CASSESTGQSNYGYTF. The CDR3 DNA reads as TGTGCCAGCAGTGAAAGTACAGGGCAATCTAACTATGGCTACACCTTC.

The genes are TRBV19 and TRBJ1-6; 7 nucleotides align to TRBD1. Germline V CDR1 and CDR2: LNHDA, SQIVND (reference sequence). V lost 7 bases, J lost 0 bases, and 9 bases stayed unmatched. This CDR3 has 17 residues. The CDR3, as DNA: TGTGCCAGTACACGGACAGGACTCAGCTCCTATAATTCACCCCTCCACTTT. Translated, it gives CASTRTGLSSYNSPLHF.

The count of this clone is one. J is TRBJ2-6 and V is TRBV18, with D unresolved. The CDR3 totals 16 residues. V lost 5 bases and J 1 base, leaving 12 bases between the germline ends. The germline V gene encodes CDR1 KGHSH and CDR2 LQKENI. The chain's CDR3 is CASSSNSRSGANVLTF. The CDR3 DNA reads TGTGCCAGCTCATCGAACTCCCGGTCTGGGGCCAACGTCCTGACTTTC.

V usage is TRBV6-1 and J usage is TRBJ1-1; D is possibly TRBD1 (5 bases). The CDR3 sequence is 15 residues long. Between the trimmed V and J ends, which lost 3 bases and 1 base, there was a span of 12 bases. Looked up from germline, CDR1 is MNHNS and CDR2 is SASEGT. This CDR3 reads CASSEAGLPNTEAFF. The CDR3 DNA is TGTGCCAGCAGTGAGGCGGGACTCCCGAACACTGAAGCTTTCTTT.

About this clone itself: A junction boundary mismatches the germline segment, possibly from a read error. The V call is TRBV19, the J call TRBJ1-6; D is unresolved. This CDR3 region has 14 residues. CDR1 and CDR2 from the germline V gene are LNHDA and SQIVND (reference sequence). The CDR3 reads CASGFQAGNSSLHF. The CDR3 DNA is TGTGCCAGTGGATTTCAGGCAGGCAATTCATCCCTCCACTTT.

V and J are TRBV11-2 and TRBJ1-1; perhaps TRBD1 as D (5 bases). Germline CDR1 and CDR2: SGHAT and FQNNGV. With 2 bases removed from V and 4 bases from J, the gap between germline ends came to 8 bases. The CDR3 is 13 amino acids. The chain's CDR3 is CASSLRGTTEAFF. DNA of the CDR3: TGTGCCAGCAGCTTACGGGGGACCACTGAAGCTTTCTTT.

This clone was observed once. This chain's CDR3 is CASIRDSPYEQYF. CDR3 coding DNA: TGTGCCAGCATCCGGGACAGTCCCTACGAGCAGTACTTC. V usage is TRBV2 and J usage is TRBJ2-7, with 7 positions matching TRBD1. The V and J ends lost 7 bases and 2 bases, in that order; junction bases with no gene match: 5. CDR1 and CDR2 from the germline V gene are SNHLY and FYNNEI. This CDR3 contains 13 residues.

The chain combines TRBV2 with TRBJ2-1; TRBD2 aligns across 10 bases. Losses at the gene ends were 2 bases for V and 15 bases for J; bases not matched to a gene: 7. Germline assignment: CDR1 SNHLY and CDR2 FYNNEI. This CDR3 is built from 13 residues. The CDR3 DNA is TGTGCCAGCAGTGAAATCAGCGGGGGGGAACGGTTCTTC. This encodes CASSEISGGERFF.

The V gene is TRBV7-2, the J gene TRBJ2-5, with 10 bases identical to TRBD2. V gave up 3 bases and J gave up 2 bases; unmatched junction bases: 6. This CDR3 is 16 amino acids long. The germline CDR1 and CDR2 sequences are SGHTA and FQGNSA. The CDR3 region is CASSLVTSGRQETQYF. Written as DNA, the CDR3 is TGTGCCAGCAGCTTGGTGACTAGCGGGCGTCAAGAGACCCAGTACTTC.

This chain joins TRBV10-3 and TRBJ1-3, with 8 bases fitting TRBD1. This CDR3 region has 15 residues. Germline V gene data show CDR1 as ENHRY and CDR2 as SYGVKD. V lost 3 bases and J lost 4; bases outside the gene matches: 5. The CDR3 DNA sequence: TGTGCCATCAGTGATCCTACAGGGGGAGGAAACACCATATATTTT. It is translated as CAISDPTGGGNTIYF.

V and J are TRBV30 and TRBJ2-6; D is unclear. This CDR3 contains 14 residues. Germline V lookup: CDR1 GTSNPN, CDR2 SVGIG (reference sequence). Between the trimmed V and J ends, which lost 4 bases and 2 bases, there was a span of 9 bases. The CDR3 bases are TGTGCCTGGACCGGCTGGACTGGGGCCAACGTCCTGACTTTC. This translates into CAWTGWTGANVLTF.

The J gene is TRBJ2-1, the V gene TRBV6-1; D is unresolved. Per the germline V gene, CDR1 is MNHNS and CDR2 is SASEGT. CDR3 length: 14 residues. Trimming removed 5 bases at V and 6 bases at J, with 14 bases between. The CDR3 bases are TGTGCCAGCAGTCCCCGGAGAGTGGCCAATGAGCAGTTCTTC. Protein sequence: CASSPRRVANEQFF.

CDR3 amino acids: CASSKSYEQYF. CDR3 nucleotides: TGTGCCAGCAGCAAGAGCTACGAGCAGTACTTC. This chain uses TRBV5-4 with TRBJ2-7; D gene ambiguous. The CDR3 runs 11 residues. V dropped 4 bases and J dropped 3 bases, with 5 bases sitting between them. Germline V lookup: CDR1 SGHNT, CDR2 YYREEE (reference sequence).

The rearrangement uses TRBV5-4 and TRBJ2-3; perhaps TRBD1 as D (5 bases). From germline, CDR1 is SGHNT and CDR2 YYREEE (reference sequence). Trimming left V 1 base short and J 2 bases short, with 11 bases between. The CDR3 extends over 15 amino acids. The CDR3 DNA sequence: TGTGCCAGCAGCTTGCAGGGCCCCTTCACAGATACGCAGTATTTT. This gives the protein CASSLQGPFTDTQYF.

The J gene is TRBJ2-5, the V gene TRBV7-2; 11 bases match TRBD2. J was trimmed by 2 bases and V by 5 bases; bases with no gene match: 4. The CDR3 totals 15 residues. Germline-derived CDR1 and CDR2 are SGHTA and FQGNSA. The CDR3 nucleotides are TGTGCCAGCAGCCTTAGCGGGGGGGTGCAAGAGACCCAGTACTTC. The encoded protein is CASSLSGGVQETQYF.

Comment on this clone: The sample carries other DNA sequences with the same CDR3. The gene calls are TRBV5-4 and TRBJ2-7; 9 bases are a match to TRBD1. CDR1 SGHNT and CDR2 YYREEE come from the germline V gene (reference sequence). J lost 0 bases, V lost 0 bases, and 1 base had no gene match. The CDR3 is 15 residues long. The CDR3 coding sequence is TGTGCCAGCAGCTTGGGGGGACAGGGCTCCTACGAGCAGTACTTC. Protein: CASSLGGQGSYEQYF.

The chain links TRBV7-6 to TRBJ1-2; 7 bases map to TRBD1. The germline CDR1 and CDR2 sequences are SGHVS and FNYEAQ. The CDR3 length is 13 residues. The V segment lost 5 bases and the J segment 6 bases; nucleotides outside the gene matches: 6. CDR3 loop: CASSHRQGNGYTF. In nucleotides, the CDR3 is TGTGCCAGCAGCCACCGACAGGGCAATGGCTACACCTTC.

This clone was observed once. CDR3 loop: CASAPSGGAYEQFF. As DNA, the CDR3 is TGCGCCAGCGCTCCTAGCGGGGGGGCTTATGAGCAGTTCTTC. The chain has TRBV10-2 and TRBJ2-1; 12 bases align to TRBD2. Germline values: CDR1 WSHSY, CDR2 SAAADI. This CDR3 comprises 14 residues. V shed 8 bases and J 8 bases; nucleotides not matched to a gene: 7.

The chain carries TRBV6-5 and TRBJ2-7; 9 bases match TRBD1. Germline CDR1 is MNHEY and CDR2 is SVGAGI. The ends lost 4 bases at V and 3 bases at J; junction bases unmatched: 7. The CDR3 length is 15 residues. The DNA for the CDR3 is TGTGCCAGCAGTTCAGGGACAGGGAGCATCTACGAGCAGTACTTC. It yields the protein CASSSGTGSIYEQYF.